The T cell receptor beta chain under discussion was sequenced for a study of OX40 agonist ivuxolimab in advanced cancers. In the study overall: Participants, 82.7% male, averaged approximately 56 years of age, ranging from roughly 20 to 79.

Systemic immunosuppression or autoimmune disease history was grounds to exclude patients. Method: immunoSEQ multiplex PCR; TCRdb's copy keeps in-frame clones and lacks some. Of tens of thousands of clones in the sample, 90% to 95% were seen once. The CDR3 consists of 16 residues. Germline V lookup: CDR1 SGHTA, CDR2 FQGNSA. Trimming at V came to 2 bases and at J to 4 bases, leaving 8 bases not matched to a gene. On this clone itself: Its antigen remains unidentified.

Study-wide points: Among some nonresponders, normalized T-cell clonal expansion was also low.

This clonotype originated in an adult with an advanced solid tumor such as melanoma, head and neck, liver or kidney cancer. The chain has TRBV7-2 and TRBJ2-1, with 7 bases that match TRBD2. Here the sequenced sample was CD4+ or CD8+ T cells sorted from blood, taken in a trial of the OX40 agonist ivuxolimab. The CDR3 nucleotides are TGTGCCAGCAGCTTAATGTCCCTAGCGGCGTACAATGAGCAGTTCTTC. Translated: CASSLMSLAAYNEQFF.